This TCR beta chain was sequenced during a study of blood T cell repertoires in COVID-19. V lost 6 bases to trimming and J lost 8 bases, with 13 bases between them. The germline CDR1 and CDR2 sequences are ENHRY and SYGVKD. The CDR3 runs 13 residues. Profiling relied on immunoSEQ multiplex PCR, and the TCRdb table lists in-frame clones only, not all of them. The table lists 150,000 to 200,000 clones, about 90% of them singletons. The chain employs TRBV10-3 and TRBJ1-4, with TRBD1 as a possible D gene (5 bases). Sample: PBMCs or T cells enriched from blood (not recorded which). This clonotype was sampled from a woman aged 18-29 years who had recovered from COVID-19. CDR3 sequence (DNA): TGTGCCATCAGCGCGGGGACTGCAGAAAAACTGTTTTTT. Its protein is CAISAGTAEKLFF.